The 2 T cell receptor beta chains below were found in one sample sequenced in a study of blood T cell repertoires in COVID-19. Profiled with immunoSEQ multiplex PCR; TCRdb holds only in-frame clones, not every one. The sample carries 75,000 to 90,000 clones, 90% recorded once. Source material: peripheral blood. The source is a man younger than 30 with COVID-19, enrolled during active disease.

This chain links TRBV10-3 with TRBJ2-7; D unclear. This CDR3 is built from 12 residues. Germline CDR1 is ENHRY and CDR2 is SYGVKD. Trimming left V 3 bases short and J 3 bases short, with 6 bases between. The DNA of the CDR3 is TGTGCCATCAGTGACACCTACTACGAGCAGTACTTC. Translation: CAISDTYYEQYF.

The rearrangement joins TRBV11-2 to TRBJ2-1, with 15 bases identical to TRBD2. The CDR3 spans 18 residues. Germline values: CDR1 SGHAT, CDR2 FQNNGV. V lost 5 bases, J lost 4 bases, and 9 bases stayed unmatched. The CDR3 sequence is CASSAGLAGGLLYNEQFF. The CDR3 bases are TGTGCCAGCAGCGCGGGACTAGCGGGGGGTCTTCTTTACAATGAGCAGTTCTTC.